This section outlines one T cell receptor (beta chain) sequence together with its context. This record comes from a study of naive CD8 T cells in extremely preterm neonates. The CDR3 is made up of 15 amino acids. V dropped 3 bases and J dropped 0 bases, with 11 bases sitting between them. CDR1 MDHEN and CDR2 SYDVKM come from the germline V gene. Produced via immunoSEQ multiplex PCR; TCRdb's table is partial and in-frame only. The table has 6,000 to 6,500 clones, nearly 99% seen once. Elective cesarean births at about 35-42 weeks, without labor or membrane rupture, supplied the cord blood. Live Annexin V-negative naive CD3+CD8+CD45RA+CCR7+ T cells were sorted.

This clonotype originated in a newborn in good health. The sample was naive CD8+ T cells from cord blood. V usage is TRBV28 and J usage is TRBJ2-5, with a tentative D call TRBD2 (6 bases). The CDR3 loop is CASSLPSGYQETQYF. In DNA form, the CDR3 reads TGTGCCAGCAGTTTGCCCAGCGGGTACCAAGAGACCCAGTACTTC. Full variable domain (remainder filled in from reference TRBV28 and TRBJ2-5): DVKVTQSSRYLVKRTGEKVFLECVQDMDHENMFWYRQDPGLGLRLIYFSYDVKMKEKGDIPEGYSVSREKKERFSLILESASTNQTSMYLCASSLPSGYQETQYFGPGTRLLVL.